The sequence of this T cell receptor beta chain was determined in a study of cytomegalovirus exposure and HLA in healthy donors. Study-wide points: Prior analysis indicated that the majority of TCR beta V segments exhibited productivity approximately 90% or approximately 30% of the time. Most TCR sequences were rare, but some public TCRs occurred in many donors. Researchers counted some 150 TCR beta chains as cytomegalovirus-associated.

Points on this clone: The target antigen is unknown.

Vbeta (60) and Jbeta (13) primers were used in the PCR. TCRdb's table, derived via immunoSEQ multiplex PCR, lists solely in-frame clones and lacks some. The sample includes about 120,000 clones, less than 80% of them seen just once. Losses at the gene ends were 0 bases for V and 0 bases for J; bases not matched to a gene: 2. CDR1 is MNHNS and CDR2 is SASEGT in the germline V gene. The CDR3 has 16 amino acids. The receptor's source is a woman in her thirties or forties in good health and CMV-seropositive. Material for sequencing was PBMCs. The chain recombines TRBV6-1 with TRBJ2-7, with TRBD2 matching over 10 bases. CDR3 DNA: TGTGCCAGCAGTGAAGCCCGGACTAGCGGCTCCTACGAGCAGTACTTC. This gives the protein CASSEARTSGSYEQYF.